The 32 T cell receptor beta chains reported below all come from one sample, sequenced in a study of blood T cell repertoires in COVID-19. TCRdb's copy holds only in-frame clones and misses some; the assay was immunoSEQ multiplex PCR. The sample has 50,000 to 70,000 clones; 87% are singletons. Sequenced sample: peripheral blood. The receptors derive from a man in his 60s with active or convalescent COVID-19.

The gene calls are TRBV15 and TRBJ2-7; the match to TRBD1 covers 7 bases. The germline V gene encodes CDR1 LNHNV and CDR2 YYDKDF (reference sequence). Trimming cost V 3 bases and J 4 bases; bases outside gene matches: 12. The CDR3 is made up of 16 amino acids. The CDR3 spells CATSSLTGTGLYEQYF. In DNA, the CDR3 is TGTGCCACCAGCAGCCTGACAGGGACCGGCCTATACGAGCAGTACTTC.

The chain is built from TRBV5-4 and TRBJ2-1; 8 nucleotides align to TRBD2. Germline V gene lookup returns CDR1 SGHNT and CDR2 YYREEE (reference sequence). With V trimmed by 3 bases and J by 3 bases, 5 bases remained unmatched. This CDR3 contains 15 residues. DNA for the CDR3: TGTGCCAGCAGCTCAAAGCGGGGGTACTACAATGAGCAGTTCTTC. Its translation: CASSSKRGYYNEQFF.

The V and J genes are TRBV29-1 and TRBJ2-2; 7 nucleotides align to TRBD1. The germline V gene has CDR1 SQVTM and CDR2 ANQGSEA. The V segment lost 7 bases and the J segment 4 bases; nucleotides outside the gene matches: 6. CDR3 length equals 13 residues. CDR3 DNA: TGCAGCGCACGACAGGGACCCACCGGGGAGCTGTTTTTT. Encoded protein: CSARQGPTGELFF.

The chain joins TRBV5-1 to TRBJ2-2; 10 positions match TRBD2. Germline V gene sequence: CDR1 SGHRS, CDR2 YFSETQ. This CDR3 is 15 amino acids long. The V segment lost 2 bases and the J segment 5 bases; nucleotides outside the gene matches: 3. CDR3 region: CASSFGTSETGELFF. The DNA for the CDR3 is TGCGCCAGCAGCTTCGGGACTAGCGAGACCGGGGAGCTGTTTTTT. The whole variable domain, filled in from reference TRBV5-1 and TRBJ2-2, reads KAGVTQTPRYLIKTRGQQVTLSCSPISGHRSVSWYQQTPGQGLQFLFEYFSETQRNKGNFPGRFSGRQFSNSRSEMNVSTLELGDSALYLCASSFGTSETGELFFGEGSRLTVL.

The chain combines TRBV28 with TRBJ1-1, with TRBD1 matching over 8 bases. The V gene end was trimmed by 7 bases and the J gene end by 6 bases; junction bases not matched to a gene: 10. The CDR3 totals 14 residues. Germline CDR1 MDHEN, CDR2 SYDVKM. This chain's CDR3 is CASKPQGAGAEAFF. The CDR3 region has the DNA TGTGCCAGCAAACCTCAGGGGGCGGGAGCTGAAGCTTTCTTT.

The V call is TRBV5-1, the J call TRBJ1-3, with D possibly TRBD1 on 6 matching bases. This CDR3 is 14 amino acids long. V lost 4 bases, J lost 1 base, and 9 bases lay in between. From germline, CDR1 is SGHRS and CDR2 YFSETQ. CDR3 DNA sequence: TGCGCCAGCAGCCAGGGACAATCTGGAAACACCATATATTTT. It yields the protein CASSQGQSGNTIYF.

The chain joins TRBV7-9 to TRBJ2-2; 8 nucleotides agree with TRBD1. The CDR3 runs 16 residues. The V and J ends lost 4 bases and 4 bases, in that order; junction bases with no gene match: 8. The germline gives CDR1 SEHNR, CDR2 FQNEAQ (reference sequence). This chain's CDR3 is CASSSRRTGRTGELFF. The CDR3 DNA follows: TGTGCCAGCAGCTCTAGAAGGACAGGGCGCACCGGGGAGCTGTTTTTT.

This sequence joins TRBV28 and TRBJ2-2; a possible D gene is TRBD1 (8 bases). V lost 4 bases and J 3 bases, leaving 21 bases between the germline ends. CDR1 MDHEN and CDR2 SYDVKM come from the germline V gene. There are 18 residues in the CDR3. CDR3 nucleotides: TGTGCCAGCAGTTCTAGGACAGGGACTAAGTTGGACACCGGGGAGCTGTTTTTT. It specifies CASSSRTGTKLDTGELFF.

V is TRBV10-3 and J is TRBJ1-5, with 7 nucleotides matching TRBD1. Germline values: CDR1 ENHRY, CDR2 SYGVKD. The CDR3 totals 14 residues. The V and J ends lost 6 bases and 2 bases, in that order; junction bases with no gene match: 4. CDR3: CAISNGQGNQPQHF. The DNA of the CDR3 is TGTGCCATCAGCAACGGACAGGGCAATCAGCCCCAGCATTTT.

This chain connects TRBV30 to TRBJ1-3, with D possibly being TRBD1 (5 bases). This CDR3 is 15 amino acids long. Germline V lookup: CDR1 GTSNPN, CDR2 SVGIG (reference sequence). V was cut by 3 bases and J by 0 bases, with 12 bases left in between. DNA for the CDR3: TGTGCCTGGAGGCCTGACAGTTACTCTGGAAACACCATATATTTT. As protein: CAWRPDSYSGNTIYF.

The chain couples TRBV5-1 to TRBJ2-1; 11 bases line up with TRBD2. Germline CDR1 is SGHRS and CDR2 is YFSETQ. V shed 0 bases, J shed 6 bases, and the junction held 8 bases outside the gene matches. The length of the CDR3 is 17 residues. Written as DNA, the CDR3 is TGCGCCAGCAGCTTGGGGGTAGCGGGAGGGCCAACCAATGAGCAGTTCTTC. It is translated as CASSLGVAGGPTNEQFF.

The rearrangement links TRBV10-3 to TRBJ1-5; 8 nucleotides align to TRBD1. Trimming at V came to 6 bases and at J to 4 bases, leaving 8 bases not matched to a gene. CDR3 length: 15 amino acids. Germline CDR1 is ENHRY and CDR2 is SYGVKD. The CDR3 nucleotides read TGTGCCATCAGCACGGACAGGGACCTTAATCAGCCCCAGCATTTT. Translation gives CAISTDRDLNQPQHF.

The CDR3 region has the DNA TGTGCCAGTAGTATATACAGGAACTCCTACGAGCAGTACTTC. It specifies CASSIYRNSYEQYF. The rearrangement joins TRBV19 to TRBJ2-7; TRBD1 might be the D (5 bases). Germline lookup yields CDR1 LNHDA and CDR2 SQIVND (reference sequence). The CDR3 runs 14 residues. V was shortened by 2 bases and J by 0 bases, with 8 bases between the two germline ends.

The gene calls are TRBV7-2 and TRBJ2-7; D might be TRBD1 (6 bases). Trimming took off 4 bases at V and 6 bases at J, with 19 bases between the two ends. The CDR3 is 15 amino acids. Germline assignment: CDR1 SGHTA and CDR2 FQGNSA. Here the CDR3 DNA reads TGTGCCAGCAGCTCGGGACACTCTCCCGTGGGCGAGCAGTACTTC. Protein product: CASSSGHSPVGEQYF.

The chain uses TRBV5-1 and TRBJ1-1; D perhaps matches TRBD1 (6 bases). Trimming cost V 0 bases and J 1 base, with 16 bases left between them. Per germline, CDR1 SGHRS and CDR2 YFSETQ. There are 17 residues in the CDR3. The CDR3 is CASSLDLQGRRNTEAFF. For the CDR3, the DNA is TGCGCCAGCAGCTTGGATCTCCAGGGGCGAAGGAACACTGAAGCTTTCTTT.

The chain is built from TRBV5-1 and TRBJ1-5, with 10 bases identical to TRBD1. There are 15 residues in the CDR3. The V gene's germline CDR1 is SGHRS and CDR2 YFSETQ. After removal of 4 bases from V and 2 bases from J, the junction contained 3 bases not matched to a gene. CDR3 residues: CASSPTGGGNQPQHF. The CDR3 nucleotides are TGCGCCAGCAGCCCGACAGGGGGCGGCAATCAGCCCCAGCATTTT.

J is TRBJ2-7 and V is TRBV7-6; 8 bases line up with TRBD1. CDR3 length: 14 amino acids. In germline, CDR1 is SGHVS, CDR2 FNYEAQ. The V segment lost 1 base and the J segment 6 bases; nucleotides outside the gene matches: 5. CDR3 sequence (DNA): TGTGCCAGCAGCTTAGGAGCAGGGGGCATCGAGCAGTACTTC. Residues: CASSLGAGGIEQYF.

The V gene is TRBV6-1, the J gene TRBJ2-1, with D maybe TRBD2 (5 bases). There are 14 residues in the CDR3. Germline CDR1 and CDR2: MNHNS and SASEGT. Trimming cost V 3 bases and J 0 bases, with 6 bases left between them. The CDR3 region has the DNA TGTGCCAGCAGTGAGGGGAGCTCCTACAATGAGCAGTTCTTC. Its protein is CASSEGSSYNEQFF.

There are a few counts of this clone. The rearrangement uses TRBV5-6 and TRBJ2-5; TRBD1 matches 8 bases. This CDR3 is 17 amino acids long. The V and J ends lost 4 bases and 1 base, in that order; junction bases with no gene match: 12. The V gene's germline CDR1 is SGHDT and CDR2 YYEEEE. The CDR3, as DNA: TGTGCCAGCAGCGAGTTGTCCGGGACAGGACTCCAAGAGACCCAGTACTTC. The encoded protein is CASSELSGTGLQETQYF.

The chain links TRBV10-3 to TRBJ1-5; TRBD1 aligns across 7 bases. V trimming: 6 bases; J trimming: 6 bases; junction bases outside the gene matches: 11. The CDR3 is 15 residues long. Per the germline V gene, CDR1 is ENHRY and CDR2 is SYGVKD. The CDR3 protein is CAIRTGYRALQPQHF. The CDR3 DNA reads TGTGCCATCAGGACAGGGTACAGAGCTCTTCAGCCCCAGCATTTT.

J is TRBJ2-7 and V is TRBV7-9; 8 nucleotides agree with TRBD1. Germline lookup yields CDR1 SEHNR and CDR2 FQNEAQ (reference sequence). The CDR3 is 15 amino acids. V lost 2 bases, J lost 3 bases, and 6 bases stayed unmatched. The CDR3 region has the DNA TGTGCCAGCAGCTTAAAAGTTGGACAGGGCTACGAGCAGTACTTC. This translates into CASSLKVGQGYEQYF.

A single count supports this clone. This chain joins TRBV2 and TRBJ2-5, with TRBD2 identical over 7 bases. The V gene's germline CDR1 is SNHLY and CDR2 FYNNEI. V trimming: 5 bases; J trimming: 4 bases; junction bases outside the gene matches: 4. The CDR3 consists of 13 residues. In DNA form, the CDR3 reads TGTGCCAGCAGTTATAGCGGGCGAGAGACCCAGTACTTC. Protein product: CASSYSGRETQYF.

J is TRBJ1-1 and V is TRBV7-9, with 7 bases fitting TRBD1. The CDR3 is 14 amino acids. V shed 5 bases and J 4 bases; nucleotides not matched to a gene: 7. Per the germline V gene, CDR1 is SEHNR and CDR2 is FQNEAQ (reference sequence). Here the CDR3 DNA reads TGTGCCAGCAGCCCGCGACAGGGATCCACTGAAGCTTTCTTT. Its translation is CASSPRQGSTEAFF. The full variable domain, completed using reference TRBV7-9 and TRBJ1-1, is DTGVSQNPRHKITKRGQNVTFRCDPISEHNRLYWYRQTLGQGPEFLTYFQNEAQLEKSRLLSDRFSAERPKGSFSTLEIQRTEQGDSAMYLCASSPRQGSTEAFFGQGTRLTVV.

In this sample, this clone turned up a few times. This rearrangement joins TRBV7-2 to TRBJ1-6; no reliable D call. V was clipped by 1 base and J by 8 bases, with 6 bases between them. Germline V CDR1 and CDR2: SGHTA, FQGNSA. The CDR3 is made up of 13 amino acids. The CDR3 DNA reads as TGTGCCAGCAGCTTAGTTAGTTATTCACCCCTCCACTTT. This encodes CASSLVSYSPLHF.

V usage is TRBV19 and J usage is TRBJ1-2; the match to TRBD1 covers 9 bases. Germline assignment: CDR1 LNHDA and CDR2 SQIVND (reference sequence). Unmatched junction bases numbered 5, after V lost 4 bases and J lost 5 bases. The CDR3 totals 14 residues. CDR3 in DNA: TGTGCCAGTAGTAAACAGGGGGCTCGTTATGGCTACACCTTC. This codes for CASSKQGARYGYTF. Using reference TRBV19 and TRBJ1-2 for the parts outside the CDR3, the full variable domain is DGGITQSPKYLFRKEGQNVTLSCEQNLNHDAMYWYRQDPGQGLRLIYYSQIVNDFQKGDIAEGYSVSREKKESFPLTVTSAQKNPTAFYLCASSKQGARYGYTFGSGTRLTVV.

The CDR3 loop is CASSPPTGSNEKLFF. The CDR3 DNA reads TGTGCCAGCAGCCCACCGACAGGTTCTAATGAAAAACTGTTTTTT. The J gene is TRBJ1-4, the V gene TRBV11-2; TRBD1 might be the D (6 bases). Germline V lookup: CDR1 SGHAT, CDR2 FQNNGV. The V end lost 5 bases, the J end lost 3 bases, and 13 bases lay between the germline ends. The CDR3 runs to 15 residues.

The chain is built from TRBV5-6 and TRBJ2-3; 9 bases fit TRBD2. CDR3 length equals 17 residues. Germline loops: CDR1 SGHDT, CDR2 YYEEEE. Losses at the gene ends were 1 base for V and 4 bases for J; bases not matched to a gene: 10. CDR3 region: CASSLRLAVGNADTQYF. The CDR3 nucleotides read TGTGCCAGCAGCTTGAGACTAGCGGTCGGGAACGCAGATACGCAGTATTTT.

J is TRBJ1-6 and V is TRBV5-8; no clear D gene. Trimming took off 0 bases at V and 6 bases at J, with 7 bases between the two ends. The germline V gene encodes CDR1 SGHTS and CDR2 YDEGEE. The CDR3 extends over 14 amino acids. CDR3 DNA: TGTGCCAGCAGCTTGGGGGCCGGTAATTCACCCCTCCACTTT. Amino acid sequence: CASSLGAGNSPLHF. Supplemented by reference TRBV5-8 and TRBJ1-6, the full variable domain reads EAGVTQSPTHLIKTRGQQATLRCSPISGHTSVYWYQQALGLGLQFLLWYDEGEERNRGNFPPRFSGRQFPNYSSELNVNALELEDSALYLCASSLGAGNSPLHFGNGTRLTVT.

This clone occurred once. J is TRBJ2-2 and V is TRBV7-9; weak D call: TRBD2 (5 bases). The V gene's germline CDR1 is SEHNR and CDR2 FQNEAQ (reference sequence). V dropped 3 bases and J dropped 8 bases, with 13 bases sitting between them. The CDR3 covers 14 residues. The CDR3 here is CASSLAGQKGELFF. CDR3 nucleotide sequence: TGTGCCAGCAGCTTGGCGGGCCAGAAGGGGGAGCTGTTTTTT.

This clone was detected a few times. The V and J genes are TRBV11-2 and TRBJ2-5; 8 positions agree with TRBD1. The CDR3 is 16 residues long. CDR1 is SGHAT and CDR2 is FQNNGV in the germline V gene. J lost 4 bases, V lost 4 bases, and 11 bases had no gene match. In DNA, the CDR3 is TGTGCCAGCAGCTCACTGACAGGGGCGGGTCGAGAGACCCAGTACTTC. Translating gives CASSSLTGAGRETQYF.

This clone was seen once. The V and J genes are TRBV6-4 and TRBJ1-2, with 7 bases lining up with TRBD1. The CDR3 totals 14 residues. Germline lookup yields CDR1 MRHNA and CDR2 SNTAGT. V trimming: 6 bases; J trimming: 4 bases; junction bases outside the gene matches: 8. CDR3 nucleotides: TGTGCCAGCAGAGAAACCGGGACAGCCTATGGCTACACCTTC. This codes for CASRETGTAYGYTF.

The chain uses TRBV11-2 and TRBJ1-5, with a possible D match to TRBD1 (6 bases). The V end was cut by 4 bases, the J end by 11 bases, with 15 bases between. This CDR3 has 13 residues. Germline V CDR1 and CDR2: SGHAT, FQNNGV. The CDR3 is CASSWTNSGAQHF. The CDR3 DNA is TGTGCCAGCAGCTGGACCAATTCAGGGGCCCAGCATTTT. Together with reference TRBV11-2 and TRBJ1-5, the CDR3 gives the full variable domain: EAGVAQSPRYKIIEKRQSVAFWCNPISGHATLYWYQQILGQGPKLLIQFQNNGVVDDSQLPKDRFSAERLKGVDSTLKIQPAKLEDSAVYLCASSWTNSGAQHFGDGTRLSIL.